The 27 T cell receptor beta chains given below trace back to one sample, sequenced in a study of beta chain features in type 1 diabetes. Study-wide results and caveats: There was a moderate but significant shortening of TCRB CDR3s in all four CD4+ subsets of Type 1 diabetes patients.

Every isolated RNA sample was fully reverse transcribed, so sequencing captured expressed TCRB transcripts. Produced via immunoSEQ multiplex PCR; TCRdb's table is partial and in-frame only. Of a few hundred thousand clones in the sample, roughly 17% were seen once. For these receptors, no antigen is known. The sequencing sample was made of naive CD4+ T cells from blood. Receptors were obtained from a man in his thirties or forties with type 1 diabetes.

V usage is TRBV30 and J usage is TRBJ2-5, with D perhaps given as TRBD1 or TRBD2 (7 bases each). Looked up from germline, CDR1 is GTSNPN and CDR2 is SVGIG (reference sequence). Trimming stripped 3 bases from V and 0 bases from J, with 14 bases between. CDR3 size: 15 residues. CDR3 DNA: TGTGCCTGGAGGGGGACAGCGGGGTACCAAGAGACCCAGTACTTC. This encodes CAWRGTAGYQETQYF.

J is TRBJ2-2 and V is TRBV2; no definite D call. V was pared by 3 bases and J by 13 bases, with 9 bases between. The V gene's germline CDR1 is SNHLY and CDR2 FYNNEI. The length of the CDR3 is 11 residues. This CDR3 is CASSESSRLFF. The CDR3 coding sequence is TGTGCCAGCAGTGAGTCTTCGAGGCTGTTTTTT. Supplemented by reference TRBV2 and TRBJ2-2, the full variable domain reads EPEVTQTPSHQVTQMGQEVILRCVPISNHLYFYWYRQILGQKVEFLVSFYNNEISEKSEIFDDQFSVERPDGSNFTLKIRSTKLEDSAMYFCASSESSRLFFGEGSRLTVL.

This sequence joins TRBV11-2 and TRBJ2-5; D is ambiguous. V shed 3 bases and J shed 5 bases, with 7 bases lying between them. CDR3 size: 12 residues. Germline V CDR1 and CDR2: SGHAT, FQNNGV. The CDR3, as DNA: TGTGCCAGCAGCTTCAGCGTGGAGACCCAGTACTTC. Protein product: CASSFSVETQYF.

In this sample, this clone turned up a few times. CDR3 in DNA: TGCAGCGTTGAGCAGGGAAGGGACATTCAGTACTTC. Protein product: CSVEQGRDIQYF. The chain uses TRBV29-1 and TRBJ2-4; D is perhaps TRBD1 (5 bases). The CDR3 covers 12 residues. CDR1 is SQVTM and CDR2 is ANQGSEA in the germline V gene. V lost 3 bases to trimming and J lost 8 bases, with 11 bases between them.

This clone was seen a handful of times. The V call is TRBV28, the J call TRBJ2-7; D uncertain. The germline gives CDR1 MDHEN, CDR2 SYDVKM. CDR3 length equals 14 residues. V was shortened by 5 bases and J by 6 bases, with 17 bases between the two germline ends. The CDR3, as DNA: TGTGCCAGCAGTCTATCCGGTGGAAGGTTCGAGCAGTACTTC. This sequence encodes CASSLSGGRFEQYF.

With regard to this clone: Other DNA sequences in the same sample also yield this CDR3. The V gene is TRBV14, the J gene TRBJ1-2, with D perhaps TRBD1 (5 bases). The CDR3 spans 12 residues. The V and J ends lost 3 bases and 4 bases respectively, with 6 bases between them. Per germline, CDR1 SGHDN and CDR2 FVKESK. The CDR3 spells CASSQGPYGYTF. DNA for the CDR3: TGTGCCAGCAGCCAGGGACCCTATGGCTACACCTTC.

This clone showed up just a few times. This chain uses TRBV29-1 with TRBJ2-5; maybe TRBD2 (5 bases). The CDR3 extends over 13 amino acids. The germline V gene encodes CDR1 SQVTM and CDR2 ANQGSEA. V was pared by 8 bases and J by 3 bases, with 16 bases between. CDR3 coding DNA: TGCAGCTTTAACGGCGGGTTCGAAGAGACCCAGTACTTC. Encoded protein: CSFNGGFEETQYF.

This clone was observed a handful of times. V gene TRBV11-1 combines with J gene TRBJ2-1, with 8 bases matching TRBD1. The V gene's germline CDR1 is SGHAT and CDR2 FQDESV (reference sequence). V lost 1 base and J lost 10; bases outside the gene matches: 9. The length of the CDR3 is 15 residues. In DNA, the CDR3 is TGTGCCAGCAGCTTAGTCGGACAGGGTGCCCGGGAGCAGTTCTTC. Amino acids: CASSLVGQGAREQFF.

In its sample, this clone was seen a few times. The chain recombines TRBV6-1 with TRBJ1-2; D is unclear. Trimming removed 1 base from V and 11 bases from J, with 14 bases in between. From germline, CDR1 is MNHNS and CDR2 SASEGT. The CDR3 has 13 residues. The CDR3 bases are TGTGCCAGCAGTGAAGGACTTCCGTCGGGTTACACCTTC. This codes for CASSEGLPSGYTF.

This clone was observed a few times. CDR3 DNA sequence: TGTGCCAGCTCGGAGGGAAAGGTCTCCTACGAGCAGTACTTC. Translated, it gives CASSEGKVSYEQYF. V gene TRBV9 combines with J gene TRBJ2-7, with D possibly TRBD2 on 6 matching bases. Trimming left V 7 bases short and J 0 bases short, with 14 bases between. The CDR3 runs to 14 residues. Germline loops: CDR1 SGDLS, CDR2 YYNGEE.

This clone was detected only a few times. This sample includes further DNA sequences coding for the same CDR3. J is TRBJ2-1 and V is TRBV5-4; perhaps TRBD2 as D (6 bases). The CDR3 runs to 13 residues. The germline gives CDR1 SGHNT, CDR2 YYREEE (reference sequence). Between the trimmed V and J ends, which lost 0 bases and 7 bases, there was a span of 8 bases. The CDR3 spells CASSLGRDNEQFF. CDR3 in DNA: TGTGCCAGCAGCTTGGGGCGGGATAATGAGCAGTTCTTC.

This clone was seen a handful of times. The rearrangement links TRBV7-8 to TRBJ2-7; TRBD1 aligns across 8 bases. Germline V gives CDR1 SGHVS, CDR2 FQNEAQ. The CDR3 totals 15 residues. V dropped 3 bases and J dropped 5; count of bases not matched to a gene: 9. CDR3 bases: TGTGCCAGCAGCTTCGGACAGGGAGTTTACGACGAGCAGTACTTC. Translation gives CASSFGQGVYDEQYF.

The gene calls are TRBV23-1 and TRBJ2-7; D is perhaps TRBD1 (5 bases). TRBV23-1 is an ORF; its function is uncertain. Deletions cut 7 bases from V and 4 bases from J, with 17 bases between. The CDR3 covers 14 residues. The CDR3 sequence: CASTSSDRGYEQYF. The CDR3 region has the DNA TGCGCCAGCACCTCCTCCGACAGAGGATACGAGCAGTACTTC.

CDR3 sequence (DNA): TGTGCCAGCAGCCAAGCTCCTTCAGGGACCCGCACAGATACGCAGTATTTT. Translated, it gives CASSQAPSGTRTDTQYF. This chain connects TRBV4-2 to TRBJ2-3, with D perhaps matching TRBD1 or TRBD2 (5 bases each). V was shortened by 1 base and J by 1 base, with 15 bases between the two germline ends. Germline V lookup: CDR1 LGHNA, CDR2 YNFKEQ. The CDR3 spans 17 residues.

CDR3 nucleotide sequence: TGTGCCAGCAGCCGATCGACAGGGAACCAAGAGACCCAGTACTTC. Protein sequence: CASSRSTGNQETQYF. The chain is built from TRBV7-2 and TRBJ2-5, with 7 bases fitting TRBD1. Germline CDR1 reads SGHTA; CDR2 reads FQGNSA. The CDR3 loop spans 15 amino acids. V dropped 5 bases and J dropped 0; count of bases not matched to a gene: 6. The full variable domain, completed using reference TRBV7-2 and TRBJ2-5, is GAGVSQSPSNKVTEKGKDVELRCDPISGHTALYWYRQSLGQGLEFLIYFQGNSAPDKSGLPSDRFSAERTGGSVSTLTIQRTQQEDSAVYLCASSRSTGNQETQYFGPGTRLLVL.

The chain has TRBV11-2 and TRBJ2-5; D call uncertain. Germline CDR1 and CDR2: SGHAT and FQNNGV. The CDR3 is 14 amino acids. V was pared by 0 bases and J by 0 bases, with 5 bases between. Here the CDR3 reads CASSLDAYQETQYF. The DNA for the CDR3 is TGTGCCAGCAGCTTAGATGCCTACCAAGAGACCCAGTACTTC.

There are a few counts of this clone. The J gene is TRBJ2-1, the V gene TRBV15; TRBD2 is a possible D gene (6 bases). The CDR3 is made up of 15 amino acids. CDR1 and CDR2 (germline): LNHNV, YYDKDF (reference sequence). V was trimmed by 1 base and J by 3 bases, leaving 10 bases between them. The CDR3 sequence is CATSRAGGDYNEQFF. As DNA, the CDR3 is TGTGCCACCAGCAGAGCGGGCGGGGACTACAATGAGCAGTTCTTC.

This clone has more than one count but fewer than ten. The CDR3 bases are TGCAGCGTTGTTCCCGGGACAGGGGGGATGAACACTGAAGCTTTCTTT. Encoded protein: CSVVPGTGGMNTEAFF. The chain has TRBV29-1 and TRBJ1-1, with 11 bases matching TRBD1. J gave up 0 bases and V 4 bases, and 7 bases lay outside the gene matches. Germline V gives CDR1 SQVTM, CDR2 ANQGSEA. The CDR3 consists of 16 residues.

J is TRBJ1-1 and V is TRBV29-1; D is unresolved. The V gene's germline CDR1 is SQVTM and CDR2 ANQGSEA. V lost 5 bases, J lost 2 bases, and 6 bases lay in between. The CDR3 covers 11 residues. The CDR3 region has the DNA TGCAGCGTTAAGGATAACACTGAAGCTTTCTTT. Translated: CSVKDNTEAFF.

This clone was recorded a few times. The J gene is TRBJ1-5, the V gene TRBV21-1; the table gives TRBD1 as D, unverified against the DNA. TRBV21-1 is a pseudogene locus. This CDR3 has 14 amino acids. The CDR3, as DNA: TGTGCCAGCAAGGGGGAAGTGGGCAATCAGCCCCAGCATTTT. Protein product: CASKGEVGNQPQHF.

The rearrangement joins TRBV14 to TRBJ2-1; D uncertain. The CDR3 is 14 residues long. Germline CDR1 reads SGHDN; CDR2 reads FVKESK. V shed 4 bases and J shed 2 bases, with 9 bases lying between them. In DNA, the CDR3 is TGTGCCAGCAGCCTTAGTCTAGCCTACAATGAGCAGTTCTTC. Amino acids: CASSLSLAYNEQFF.

J is TRBJ2-7 and V is TRBV7-2, with TRBD2 as a possible D gene (6 bases). Trimming cost V 4 bases and J 6 bases, with 16 bases left between them. This CDR3 spans 14 amino acids. Germline V gives CDR1 SGHTA, CDR2 FQGNSA. The DNA of the CDR3 is TGTGCCAGCAGCTCCCGCGGGACTGTGATCGAGCAGTACTTC. Translating it yields CASSSRGTVIEQYF.

This clone has just a few counts. This rearrangement joins TRBV7-2 to TRBJ2-1; possibly TRBD2 for D (5 bases). Looked up from germline, CDR1 is SGHTA and CDR2 is FQGNSA. Between the trimmed V and J ends, which lost 5 bases and 4 bases, there was a span of 9 bases. This CDR3 is built from 13 residues. CDR3 sequence: CASSITSYNEQFF. CDR3 DNA sequence: TGTGCCAGCAGCATTACTAGTTACAATGAGCAGTTCTTC.

This clone has a handful of counts. The chain links TRBV7-9 to TRBJ1-5; D gene unclear. The CDR3 loop spans 13 amino acids. CDR1 SEHNR and CDR2 FQNEAQ come from the germline V gene (reference sequence). The germline V and J ends were trimmed by 5 bases and 5 bases, with 10 bases remaining between them. CDR3 coding DNA: TGTGCCAGCAGCCCAGGCGGAGATCAGCCCCAGCATTTT. This sequence encodes CASSPGGDQPQHF. The whole variable domain, filled in from reference TRBV7-9 and TRBJ1-5, reads DTGVSQNPRHKITKRGQNVTFRCDPISEHNRLYWYRQTLGQGPEFLTYFQNEAQLEKSRLLSDRFSAERPKGSFSTLEIQRTEQGDSAMYLCASSPGGDQPQHFGDGTRLSIL.

This clone appeared a few times. The sample carries other DNA sequences with the same CDR3. The chain recombines TRBV5-1 with TRBJ2-1; 7 nucleotides align to TRBD2. CDR3 length equals 15 residues. V lost 4 bases and J lost 0; bases outside the gene matches: 4. The germline gives CDR1 SGHRS, CDR2 YFSETQ. The CDR3 nucleotides are TGCGCCAGCAGCCCTAGCGGCAGCTCCTACAATGAGCAGTTCTTC. Residues: CASSPSGSSYNEQFF. Full variable domain (missing parts from reference TRBV5-1 and TRBJ2-1): KAGVTQTPRYLIKTRGQQVTLSCSPISGHRSVSWYQQTPGQGLQFLFEYFSETQRNKGNFPGRFSGRQFSNSRSEMNVSTLELGDSALYLCASSPSGSSYNEQFFGPGTRLTVL.

This chain links TRBV7-9 with TRBJ2-7; D is unresolved. Germline lookup yields CDR1 SEHNR and CDR2 FQNEAQ (reference sequence). This CDR3 is 15 amino acids long. V was pared by 1 base and J by 4 bases, with 14 bases between. CDR3 residues: CASSLGSGAFYEQYF. In DNA, the CDR3 is TGTGCCAGCAGCTTAGGGTCGGGCGCGTTTTACGAGCAGTACTTC.

This clone was found a few times. V usage is TRBV29-1 and J usage is TRBJ1-1; 7 positions agree with TRBD1. V lost 8 bases and J lost 8; bases outside the gene matches: 8. This CDR3 is built from 11 residues. Germline V gene data show CDR1 as SQVTM and CDR2 as ANQGSEA. CDR3 sequence: CSSTGAGEAFF. CDR3 in DNA: TGCAGCTCTACAGGGGCGGGGGAAGCTTTCTTT.